This record looks at one TCR beta chain sequence and its context. The sample comes from a study of blood T cell repertoires in COVID-19. At the level of the study: T cells, B-cell-depleted T cells, or PBMCs supplied cDNA or gDNA.

Trimming shortened V by 4 bases and J by 1 base, and 7 bases separated the two germline ends. Germline V gene sequence: CDR1 MNHEY, CDR2 SMNVEV (reference sequence). The CDR3 totals 13 residues. Original handling: Nucleated cell counts were estimated from reference gene primer amplification. Method: immunoSEQ multiplex PCR; TCRdb's copy keeps in-frame clones and lacks some. V and J calls and clone size are given by that table; D and trimming were obtained from the DNA. The data hold 120,000 or so clones, with approximately 81% observed a single time. The genes are TRBV27 and TRBJ1-1; D ambiguous. This clonotype was sampled from a man aged 35-49 years with active or convalescent COVID-19. The specimen sequenced was peripheral blood. The CDR3 region has the DNA TGTGCCAGCAGTTCTACAGAGAACACTGAAGCTTTCTTT. It yields the protein CASSSTENTEAFF.